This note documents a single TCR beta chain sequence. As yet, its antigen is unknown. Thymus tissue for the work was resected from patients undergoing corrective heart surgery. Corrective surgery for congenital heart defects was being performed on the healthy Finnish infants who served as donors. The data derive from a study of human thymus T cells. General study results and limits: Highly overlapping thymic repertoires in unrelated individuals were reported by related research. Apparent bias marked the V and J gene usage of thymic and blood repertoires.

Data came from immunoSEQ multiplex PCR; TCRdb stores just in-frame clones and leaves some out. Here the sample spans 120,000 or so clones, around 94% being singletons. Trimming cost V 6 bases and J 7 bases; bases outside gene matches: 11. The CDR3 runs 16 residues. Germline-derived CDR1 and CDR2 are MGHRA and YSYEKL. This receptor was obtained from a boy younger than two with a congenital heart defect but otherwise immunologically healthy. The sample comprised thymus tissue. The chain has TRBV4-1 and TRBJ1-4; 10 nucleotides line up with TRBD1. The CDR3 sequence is CASSHYPTGGGEKLFF. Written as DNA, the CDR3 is TGCGCCAGCAGTCATTATCCGACAGGGGGCGGTGAAAAACTGTTTTTT.